These 4 T cell receptor beta chains share one sample of origin, sequenced in a study of Ad26.COV2.S vaccination and SARS-CoV-2 variants (dated by TCRdb to about 2021). Libraries were built with the immunoSEQ multiplex PCR assay. TCRdb carries this immuneACCESS record with in-frame sequences only. Its versions omit some clonotypes, under half of them owing to an unresolved V gene in the studies checked, with the rest unexplained. The sample data list hundreds of thousands of clones, and around four fifths of these were observed just once. Of the sample, around 7.3% is held by the ten largest clones. The treatment or condition label of this sample denotes: about 20 received Ad26.COV2.S at low or high dose, single or two shots; 5 received placebo; per-sample allocation not given. For vaccine and placebo recipients, the sequenced repertoires came from samples collected on day 63 after the first injection.

The input for sequencing was peripheral blood, taken in a trial of Ad26.COV2.S vaccine versus placebo. These TCRs come from a person aged 18-65 years who received the Ad26.COV2.S COVID-19 vaccine or a placebo.

V and J are TRBV6-2 or TRBV6-3 and TRBJ2-7, with 9 bases identical to TRBD1. Germline CDR1 reads MNHEY; CDR2 reads SVGEGT. Losses at the gene ends were 5 bases for V and 5 bases for J; bases not matched to a gene: 10. This CDR3 is 15 amino acids long. This CDR3 reads CASSAPGQGVDEQYF. In DNA form, the CDR3 reads TGTGCCAGCAGTGCACCGGGACAGGGTGTGGACGAGCAGTACTTC.

V and J are TRBV7-9 and TRBJ2-1, with a tentative D call TRBD2 (7 bases). Trimming removed 8 bases from V and 9 bases from J, with 11 bases in between. The CDR3 spans 11 residues. Germline-derived CDR1 and CDR2 are SEHNR and FQNEAQ (reference sequence). CDR3 loop: CASSRGAEQFF. The DNA for the CDR3 is TGTGCCAGCTCCCGGGGGGCTGAGCAGTTCTTC. The variable domain in full, with the rest retrieved from reference TRBV7-9 and TRBJ2-1, is DTGVSQNPRHKITKRGQNVTFRCDPISEHNRLYWYRQTLGQGPEFLTYFQNEAQLEKSRLLSDRFSAERPKGSFSTLEIQRTEQGDSAMYLCASSRGAEQFFGPGTRLTVL.

The chain combines TRBV18 with TRBJ2-3; 9 bases map to TRBD2. The CDR3 contains 17 residues. Germline V gives CDR1 KGHSH, CDR2 LQKENI. After removal of 3 bases from V and 0 bases from J, the junction contained 7 bases not matched to a gene. The CDR3 region has the DNA TGTGCCAGCTCACCCCTAGCGGGAAGATCTAGCACAGATACGCAGTATTTT. Encoded protein: CASSPLAGRSSTDTQYF. The full variable domain, in which reference TRBV18 and TRBJ2-3 provide the parts outside the CDR3, is NAGVMQNPRHLVRRRGQEARLRCSPMKGHSHVYWYRQLPEEGLKFMVYLQKENIIDESGMPKERFSAEFPKEGPSILRIQQVVRGDSAAYFCASSPLAGRSSTDTQYFGPGTRLTVL.

This clone was counted once. This chain uses TRBV5-1 with TRBJ2-3; D gene uncertain. Germline CDR1 SGHRS, CDR2 YFSETQ. This CDR3 comprises 11 residues. V lost 4 bases, J lost 6 bases, and 6 bases lay in between. The CDR3 nucleotides are TGCGCCAGCAGCCGTGGGGATACGCAGTATTTT. This sequence encodes CASSRGDTQYF.